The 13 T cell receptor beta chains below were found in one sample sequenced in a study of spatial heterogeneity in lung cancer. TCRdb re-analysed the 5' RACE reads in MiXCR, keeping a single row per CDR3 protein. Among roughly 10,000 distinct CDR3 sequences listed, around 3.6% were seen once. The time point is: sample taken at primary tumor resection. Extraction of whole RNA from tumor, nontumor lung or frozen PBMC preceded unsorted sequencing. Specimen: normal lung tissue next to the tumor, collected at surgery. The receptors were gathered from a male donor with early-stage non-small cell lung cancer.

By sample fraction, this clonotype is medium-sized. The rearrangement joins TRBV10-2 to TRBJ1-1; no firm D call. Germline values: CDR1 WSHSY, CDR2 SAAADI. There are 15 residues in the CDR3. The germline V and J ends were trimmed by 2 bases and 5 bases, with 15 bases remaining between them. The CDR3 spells CASSERRTLGTEAFF. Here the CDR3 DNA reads TGCGCCAGCAGTGAGCGGAGGACCCTCGGGACTGAAGCTTTCTTT.

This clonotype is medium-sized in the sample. CDR3 nucleotides: TGTGCCAGCAGCTTAGTCCAGAGCAATGAGCAGTTCTTC. This translates into CASSLVQSNEQFF. The V and J genes are TRBV7-2 and TRBJ2-1; no clear D. Looked up from germline, CDR1 is SGHTA and CDR2 is FQGNSA. The CDR3 has 13 amino acids. Trimming took off 1 base at V and 6 bases at J, with 7 bases between the two ends.

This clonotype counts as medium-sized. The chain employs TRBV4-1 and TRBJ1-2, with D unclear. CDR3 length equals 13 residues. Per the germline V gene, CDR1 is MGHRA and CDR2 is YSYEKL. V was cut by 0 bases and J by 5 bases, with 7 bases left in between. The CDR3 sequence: CASSQENGYGYTF. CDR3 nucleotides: TGCGCCAGCAGCCAAGAAAACGGGTATGGCTACACCTTC.

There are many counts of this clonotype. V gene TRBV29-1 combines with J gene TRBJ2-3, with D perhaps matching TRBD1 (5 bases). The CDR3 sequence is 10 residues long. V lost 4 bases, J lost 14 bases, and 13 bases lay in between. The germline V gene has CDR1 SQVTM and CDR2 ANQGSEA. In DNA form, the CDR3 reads TGCAGCGTTGGGGCCCCAGGGTTGTATTTT. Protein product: CSVGAPGLYF.

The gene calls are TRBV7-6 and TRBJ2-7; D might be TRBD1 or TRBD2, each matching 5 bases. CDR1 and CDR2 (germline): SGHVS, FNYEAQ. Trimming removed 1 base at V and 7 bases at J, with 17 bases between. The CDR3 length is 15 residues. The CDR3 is CASSLGDPGRKEQYF. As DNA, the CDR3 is TGTGCCAGCAGCTTAGGGGACCCCGGACGGAAGGAGCAGTACTTC.

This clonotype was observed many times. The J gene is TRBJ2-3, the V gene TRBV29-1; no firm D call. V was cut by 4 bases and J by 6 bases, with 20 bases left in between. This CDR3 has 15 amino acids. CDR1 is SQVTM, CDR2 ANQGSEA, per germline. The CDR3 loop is CSVGSGVMGWDTQYF. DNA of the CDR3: TGCAGCGTTGGATCTGGGGTAATGGGCTGGGATACGCAGTATTTT.

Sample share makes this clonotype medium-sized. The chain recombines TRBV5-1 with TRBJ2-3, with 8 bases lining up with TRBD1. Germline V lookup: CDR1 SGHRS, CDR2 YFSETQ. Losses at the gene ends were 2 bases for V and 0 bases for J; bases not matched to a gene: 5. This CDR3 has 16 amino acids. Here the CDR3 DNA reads TGCGCCAGCAGCTTCCGGACAGGGAAGAGCACAGATACGCAGTATTTT. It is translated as CASSFRTGKSTDTQYF.

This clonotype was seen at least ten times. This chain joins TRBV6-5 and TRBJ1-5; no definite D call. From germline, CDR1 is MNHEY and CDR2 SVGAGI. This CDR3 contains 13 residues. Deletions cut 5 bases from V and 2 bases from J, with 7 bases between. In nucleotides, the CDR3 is TGTGCCAGCAGTACGCTGGGCAATCAGCCCCAGCATTTT. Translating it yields CASSTLGNQPQHF.

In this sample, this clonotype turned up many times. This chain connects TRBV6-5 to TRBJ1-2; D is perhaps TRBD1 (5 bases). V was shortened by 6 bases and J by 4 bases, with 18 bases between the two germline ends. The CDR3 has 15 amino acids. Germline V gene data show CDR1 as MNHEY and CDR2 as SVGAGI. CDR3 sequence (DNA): TGTGCCAGCAGGGCGGGAGAGGGGCGCGCCTATGGCTACACCTTC. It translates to CASRAGEGRAYGYTF.

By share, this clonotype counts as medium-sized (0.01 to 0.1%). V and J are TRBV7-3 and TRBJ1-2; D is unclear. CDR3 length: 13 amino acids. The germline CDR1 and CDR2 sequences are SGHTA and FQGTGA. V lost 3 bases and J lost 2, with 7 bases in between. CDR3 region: CASSFRQNYGYTF. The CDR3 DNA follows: TGTGCCAGCAGCTTTAGGCAGAACTATGGCTACACCTTC.

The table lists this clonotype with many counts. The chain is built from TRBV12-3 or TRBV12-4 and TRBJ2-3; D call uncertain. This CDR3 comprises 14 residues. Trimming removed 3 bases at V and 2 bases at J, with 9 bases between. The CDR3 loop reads CASSFSLDTDTQYF. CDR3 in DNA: TGTGCCAGCAGTTTTTCCCTTGACACAGATACGCAGTATTTT.

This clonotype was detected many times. The CDR3 sequence is CASSFTNTGELFF. The CDR3 bases are TGTGCCAGCAGCTTTACCAACACCGGGGAGCTGTTTTTT. The chain joins TRBV7-6 to TRBJ2-2; D uncertain. Trimming left V 3 bases short and J 2 bases short, with 4 bases between. Germline V gene sequence: CDR1 SGHVS, CDR2 FNYEAQ. The CDR3 is made up of 13 amino acids.

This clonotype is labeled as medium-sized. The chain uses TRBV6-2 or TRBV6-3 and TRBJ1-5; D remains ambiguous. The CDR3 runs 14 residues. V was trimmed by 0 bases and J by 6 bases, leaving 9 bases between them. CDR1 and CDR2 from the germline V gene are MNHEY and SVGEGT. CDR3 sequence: CASSYSGIGQPQHF. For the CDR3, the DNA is TGTGCCAGCAGTTACTCGGGGATAGGTCAGCCCCAGCATTTT.